This section outlines one T cell receptor beta chain sequence together with its context. The source of the sample is a study of OX40 agonist ivuxolimab in advanced cancers. Assay used: immunoSEQ multiplex PCR; TCRdb lists only in-frame clones, some missing. The sample lists 73,000 or so clones; approximately 83% were seen once. V gave up 0 bases and J gave up 6 bases, with 5 bases separating them. The germline CDR1 and CDR2 sequences are MNHNY and SVGAGI (reference sequence). CDR3 length equals 12 residues. Specimen: CD4+ or CD8+ T cells sorted from blood, collected in a trial of the OX40 agonist ivuxolimab. V and J are TRBV6-6 and TRBJ1-1; D not certain. The sequence was obtained from an adult with an advanced solid tumor such as melanoma, head and neck, liver or kidney cancer. CDR3 in DNA: TGTGCCAGCAGTTACTCGGGCGCTGAAGCTTTCTTT. Translation: CASSYSGAEAFF.